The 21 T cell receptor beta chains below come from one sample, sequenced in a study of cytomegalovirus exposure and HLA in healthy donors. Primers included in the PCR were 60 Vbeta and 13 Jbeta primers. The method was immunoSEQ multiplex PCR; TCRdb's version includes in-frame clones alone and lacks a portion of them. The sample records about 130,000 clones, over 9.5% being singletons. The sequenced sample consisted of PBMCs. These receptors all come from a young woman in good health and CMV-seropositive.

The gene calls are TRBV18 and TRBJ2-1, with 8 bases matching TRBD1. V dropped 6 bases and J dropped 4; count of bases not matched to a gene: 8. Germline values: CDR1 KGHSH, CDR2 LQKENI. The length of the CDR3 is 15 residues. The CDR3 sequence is CASSRWTGRYNEQFF. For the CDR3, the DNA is TGTGCCAGCTCTCGATGGACAGGGCGATACAATGAGCAGTTCTTC.

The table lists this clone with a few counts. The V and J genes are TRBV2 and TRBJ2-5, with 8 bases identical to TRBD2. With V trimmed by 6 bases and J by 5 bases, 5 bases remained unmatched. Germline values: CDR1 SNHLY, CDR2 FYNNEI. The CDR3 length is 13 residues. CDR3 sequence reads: CASRTAGAETQYF. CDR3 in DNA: TGTGCCAGCAGGACAGCGGGAGCTGAGACCCAGTACTTC.

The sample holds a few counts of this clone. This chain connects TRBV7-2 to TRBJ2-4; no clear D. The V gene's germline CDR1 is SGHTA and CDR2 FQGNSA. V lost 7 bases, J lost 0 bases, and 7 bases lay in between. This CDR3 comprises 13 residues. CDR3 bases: TGTGCCAGCAAATCCCTAGCCAAAAACATTCAGTACTTC. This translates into CASKSLAKNIQYF.

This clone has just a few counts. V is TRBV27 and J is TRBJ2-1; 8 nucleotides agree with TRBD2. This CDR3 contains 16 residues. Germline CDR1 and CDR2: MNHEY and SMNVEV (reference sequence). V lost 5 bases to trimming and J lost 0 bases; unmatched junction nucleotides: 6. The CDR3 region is CASSGHSGNSYNEQFF. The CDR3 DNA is TGTGCCAGCAGTGGTCATAGCGGGAACTCCTACAATGAGCAGTTCTTC.

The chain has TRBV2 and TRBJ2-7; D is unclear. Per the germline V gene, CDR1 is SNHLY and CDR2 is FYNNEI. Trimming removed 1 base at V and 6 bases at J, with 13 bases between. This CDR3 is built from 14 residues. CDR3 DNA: TGTGCCAGCAGTGAAGGGTCGCTGGGCCGCGAGCAGTACTTC. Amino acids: CASSEGSLGREQYF.

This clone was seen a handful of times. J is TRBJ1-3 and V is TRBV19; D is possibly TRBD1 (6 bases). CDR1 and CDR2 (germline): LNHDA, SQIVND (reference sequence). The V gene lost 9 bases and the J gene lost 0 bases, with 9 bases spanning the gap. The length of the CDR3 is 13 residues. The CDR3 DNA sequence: TGTGCCAGCGGACAGCACTCTGGAAACACCATATATTTT. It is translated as CASGQHSGNTIYF.

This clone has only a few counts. Written as DNA, the CDR3 is TGTGCCAGCAGTGCATACAGATTGTTCGAGCAGTACTTC. Translating gives CASSAYRLFEQYF. V usage is TRBV2 and J usage is TRBJ2-7; D ambiguous. CDR1 and CDR2 from the germline V gene are SNHLY and FYNNEI. The CDR3 is made up of 13 amino acids. V lost 4 bases to trimming and J lost 6 bases, with 13 bases between them.

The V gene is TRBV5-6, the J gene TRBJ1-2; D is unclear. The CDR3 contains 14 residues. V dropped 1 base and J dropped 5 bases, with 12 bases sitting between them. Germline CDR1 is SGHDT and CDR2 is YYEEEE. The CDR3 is CASSLNAFGYGYTF. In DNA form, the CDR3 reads TGTGCCAGCAGCTTGAACGCGTTCGGGTATGGCTACACCTTC.

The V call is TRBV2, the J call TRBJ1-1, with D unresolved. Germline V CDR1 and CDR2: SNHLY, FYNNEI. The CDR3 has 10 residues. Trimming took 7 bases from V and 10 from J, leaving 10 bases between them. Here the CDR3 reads CASIGVVAFF. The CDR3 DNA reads TGTGCCAGCATCGGGGTAGTAGCTTTCTTT.

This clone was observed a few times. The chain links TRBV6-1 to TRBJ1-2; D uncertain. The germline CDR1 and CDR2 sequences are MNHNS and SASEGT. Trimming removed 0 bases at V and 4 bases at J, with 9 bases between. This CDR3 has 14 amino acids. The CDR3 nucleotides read TGTGCCAGCAGTGAAGCCACCGGAGGCTATGGCTACACCTTC. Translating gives CASSEATGGYGYTF.

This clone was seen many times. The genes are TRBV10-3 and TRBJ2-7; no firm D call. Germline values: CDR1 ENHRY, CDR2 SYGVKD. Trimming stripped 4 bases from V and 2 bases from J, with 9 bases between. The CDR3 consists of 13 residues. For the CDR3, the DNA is TGTGCCATCAGTGTTAGCTCTACCTACGAGCAGTACTTC. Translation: CAISVSSTYEQYF.

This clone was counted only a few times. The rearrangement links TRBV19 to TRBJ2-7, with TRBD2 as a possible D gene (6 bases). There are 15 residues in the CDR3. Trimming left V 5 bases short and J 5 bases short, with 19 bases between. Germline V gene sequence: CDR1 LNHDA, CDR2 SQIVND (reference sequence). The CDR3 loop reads CASSLVAGKGHEQYF. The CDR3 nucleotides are TGTGCCAGTAGTCTGGTGGCGGGGAAGGGCCACGAGCAGTACTTC.

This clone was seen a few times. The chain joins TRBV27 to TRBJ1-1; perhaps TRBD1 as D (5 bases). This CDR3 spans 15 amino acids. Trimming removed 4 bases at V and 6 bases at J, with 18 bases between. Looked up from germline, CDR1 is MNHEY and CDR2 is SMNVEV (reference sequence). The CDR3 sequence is CASSSTTALVAEAFF. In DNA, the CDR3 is TGTGCCAGCAGTTCGACGACAGCCCTGGTGGCTGAAGCTTTCTTT.

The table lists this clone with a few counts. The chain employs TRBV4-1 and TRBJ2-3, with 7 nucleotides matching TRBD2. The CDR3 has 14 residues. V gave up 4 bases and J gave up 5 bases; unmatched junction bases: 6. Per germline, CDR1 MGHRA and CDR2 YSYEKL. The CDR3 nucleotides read TGCGCCAGCAGCCTGGCGGGAGTCGTAGATACGCAGTATTTT. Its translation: CASSLAGVVDTQYF.

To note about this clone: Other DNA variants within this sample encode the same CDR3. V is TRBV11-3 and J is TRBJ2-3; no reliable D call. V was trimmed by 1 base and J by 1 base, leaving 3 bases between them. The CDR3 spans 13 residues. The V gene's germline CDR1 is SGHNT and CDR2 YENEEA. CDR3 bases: TGTGCCAGCAGCTTAGGAGGCACAGATACGCAGTATTTT. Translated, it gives CASSLGGTDTQYF.

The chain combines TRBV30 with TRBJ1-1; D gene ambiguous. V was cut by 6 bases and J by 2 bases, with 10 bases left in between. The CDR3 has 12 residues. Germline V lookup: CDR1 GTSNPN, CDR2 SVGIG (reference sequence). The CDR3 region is CACLLGNTEAFF. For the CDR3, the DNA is TGTGCCTGCCTTCTAGGAAACACTGAAGCTTTCTTT.

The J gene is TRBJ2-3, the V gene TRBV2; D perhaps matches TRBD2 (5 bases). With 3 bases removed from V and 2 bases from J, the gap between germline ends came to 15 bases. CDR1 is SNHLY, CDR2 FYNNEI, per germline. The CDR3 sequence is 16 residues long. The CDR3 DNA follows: TGTGCCAGCAGTGACCCCTTTGAGCGGCTCACAGATACGCAGTATTTT. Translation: CASSDPFERLTDTQYF.

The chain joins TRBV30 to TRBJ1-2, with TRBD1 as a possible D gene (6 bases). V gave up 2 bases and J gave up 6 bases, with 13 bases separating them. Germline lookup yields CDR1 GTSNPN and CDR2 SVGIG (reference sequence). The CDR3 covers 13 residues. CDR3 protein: CAWSLQTGDGYTF. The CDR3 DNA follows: TGTGCCTGGAGTCTACAGACAGGTGATGGCTACACCTTC.

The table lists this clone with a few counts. CDR3 sequence reads: CASSLAASATYEQYF. In nucleotides, the CDR3 is TGTGCCAGCAGCTTGGCGGCTAGCGCTACCTACGAGCAGTACTTC. The rearrangement uses TRBV5-6 and TRBJ2-7, with D possibly TRBD2 on 6 matching bases. The CDR3 runs to 15 residues. Germline V gives CDR1 SGHDT, CDR2 YYEEEE. The V end was cut by 0 bases, the J end by 2 bases, with 12 bases between.

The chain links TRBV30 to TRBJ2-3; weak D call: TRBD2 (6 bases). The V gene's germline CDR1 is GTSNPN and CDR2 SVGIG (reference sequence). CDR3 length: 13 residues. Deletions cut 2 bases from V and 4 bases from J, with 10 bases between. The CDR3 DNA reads TGTGCCTGGAGTTTTACGGGGGCAGATACGCAGTATTTT. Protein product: CAWSFTGADTQYF. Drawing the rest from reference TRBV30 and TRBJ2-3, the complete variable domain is SQTIHQWPATLVQPVGSPLSLECTVEGTSNPNLYWYRQAAGRGLQLLFYSVGIGQISSEVPQNLSASRPQDRQFILSSKKLLLSDSGFYLCAWSFTGADTQYFGPGTRLTVL.

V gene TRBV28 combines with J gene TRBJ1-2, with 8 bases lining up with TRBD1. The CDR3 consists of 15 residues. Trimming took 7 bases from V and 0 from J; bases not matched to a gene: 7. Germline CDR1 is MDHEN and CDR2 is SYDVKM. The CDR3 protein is CASTETGVTNYGYTF. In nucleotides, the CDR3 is TGTGCCAGCACAGAGACAGGGGTCACTAACTATGGCTACACCTTC.